These 24 T cell receptor beta chains share one sample of origin, sequenced in a study of blood T cells in healthy people across ages. Primers used in a second PCR of roughly 6 to 12 cycles were a sample-barcoded 5' primer and a J-beta primer mix. TCRdb reprocessed the 5' RACE reads via MiXCR and lists one record per CDR3 protein. The sample holds 630,000 or so distinct CDR3 sequences; roughly 30% are singletons and the top ten take less than 20%. Sequencing input: blood. The receptors derive from a woman of 80 years or more in good health.

The chain is built from TRBV7-2 and TRBJ2-7; weak D call: TRBD2 (5 bases). Trimming cost V 1 base and J 3 bases, with 10 bases left between them. Germline-derived CDR1 and CDR2 are SGHTA and FQGNSA. This CDR3 has 14 residues. CDR3 in DNA: TGTGCCAGCAGCTTAGGTGGAGGAAACTACGAGCAGTACTTC. Translating it yields CASSLGGGNYEQYF.

As regards this clonotype: Sequence at one end of the junction differs from germline and may be a read error. The chain couples TRBV11-2 to TRBJ2-4; a weak D match, TRBD2 (6 bases). Germline CDR1 SGHAT, CDR2 FQNNGV. This CDR3 comprises 17 residues. CDR3 nucleotides: TGTGCCGGCAGCTTAGAGGTCAGAGTACTAGCCAAAAACATCCAGTACTTC. Translated, it gives CAGSLEVRVLAKNIQYF.

The CDR3 DNA follows: TGCAGTGCTAGGCCGGGGGCCTTCCAAGAGACCCAGTACTTC. It encodes CSARPGAFQETQYF. The genes are TRBV20-1 and TRBJ2-5; tentatively, D is TRBD1 or TRBD2 (6 bases each). Germline V gene data show CDR1 as DFQATT and CDR2 as SNEGSKA (reference sequence). The CDR3 has 14 amino acids. The V end was cut by 3 bases, the J end by 1 base, with 12 bases between.

This chain links TRBV10-3 with TRBJ2-1, with unresolved D. CDR1 and CDR2 from the germline V gene are ENHRY and SYGVKD. The V and J ends lost 1 base and 9 bases respectively, with 7 bases between them. The CDR3 runs to 12 residues. Here the CDR3 reads CAISELDVEQFF. The CDR3, as DNA: TGTGCCATCAGTGAGTTGGATGTTGAGCAGTTCTTC.

This clonotype was picked up many times. The V call is TRBV7-2, the J call TRBJ2-1; TRBD1 might be the D (5 bases). The V end lost 2 bases, the J end lost 7 bases, and 12 bases lay between the germline ends. Germline values: CDR1 SGHTA, CDR2 FQGNSA. The CDR3 runs 14 residues. In DNA, the CDR3 is TGTGCCAGCAGCTTATTAACAGGCGCTAATGAGCAGTTCTTC. Its translation: CASSLLTGANEQFF.

This clonotype appeared many times. The V call is TRBV5-1, the J call TRBJ1-5; 10 nucleotides align to TRBD1. This CDR3 region has 15 residues. The V segment lost 6 bases and the J segment 3 bases; nucleotides outside the gene matches: 6. Per the germline V gene, CDR1 is SGHRS and CDR2 is YFSETQ. The CDR3: CASTAGTGDNQPQHF. Written as DNA, the CDR3 is TGCGCCAGCACCGCCGGGACAGGGGACAATCAGCCCCAGCATTTT.

This clonotype came up a few times. The chain has TRBV7-9 and TRBJ1-2, with unresolved D. Germline lookup yields CDR1 SEHNR and CDR2 FQNEAQ (reference sequence). This CDR3 is built from 14 residues. The CDR3 spells CSGSLDGRMYGYTF. The CDR3 nucleotides read TGTTCCGGCAGCTTAGATGGCAGGATGTATGGCTACACCTTC.

This clonotype was observed a handful of times. The CDR3 sequence: CATGRHNSPLHF. The CDR3 DNA reads TGTGCCACGGGACGGCATAATTCACCCCTCCACTTT. This chain connects TRBV28 to TRBJ1-6; the D gene is possibly TRBD1 (5 bases). Germline CDR1 MDHEN, CDR2 SYDVKM. V was shortened by 10 bases and J by 5 bases, with 9 bases between the two germline ends. The CDR3 consists of 12 residues.

This clonotype was seen a handful of times. The CDR3 nucleotides read TGTGCCAGCCAAGGGGTGGAGGCAAGGCAGCCCCAGCATTTT. Protein sequence: CASQGVEARQPQHF. This chain links TRBV2 with TRBJ1-5, with D possibly being TRBD1 (5 bases). This CDR3 is 14 amino acids long. The V and J ends lost 8 bases and 7 bases respectively, with 18 bases between them. Germline V CDR1 and CDR2: SNHLY, FYNNEI.

Concerning this clonotype itself: A much bigger clone sits one base away, suggesting this may be a read error. The genes are TRBV27 and TRBJ2-3, with D tentatively TRBD1 or TRBD2 (6 bases each). The V gene's germline CDR1 is MNHEY and CDR2 SMNVEV (reference sequence). The CDR3 loop spans 15 amino acids. CDR3 region: CASGLRRGDTDTQYF. The CDR3, as DNA: TGTGCCAGCGGTTTACGGAGGGGGGACACAGATACGCAGTATTTT.

With regard to this clonotype: This could be a read error, since a much larger clone is one nucleotide away. The chain uses TRBV27 and TRBJ2-1; D might be TRBD2 (5 bases). The germline V and J ends were trimmed by 4 bases and 6 bases, with 19 bases remaining between them. This CDR3 is built from 16 residues. Germline loops: CDR1 MNHEY, CDR2 SMNVEV (reference sequence). CDR3 sequence (DNA): TGTGCCAGCAGTTGGGCCGGGATTAGCACGCGCAATGAGCAGTTCTTC. Encoded protein: CASSWAGISTRNEQFF.

This rearrangement joins TRBV5-1 to TRBJ2-1, with D possibly TRBD1 on 6 matching bases. The V end was cut by 1 base, the J end by 6 bases, with 14 bases between. CDR1 SGHRS and CDR2 YFSETQ come from the germline V gene. This CDR3 spans 15 amino acids. For the CDR3, the DNA is TGCGCCAGCAGCTTGTACACAGGGTACGGCAATGAGCAGTTCTTC. Its translation: CASSLYTGYGNEQFF.

The chain employs TRBV20-1 and TRBJ2-7; D gene uncertain. The CDR3 extends over 13 amino acids. The V and J ends lost 5 bases and 2 bases respectively, with 13 bases between them. Germline V CDR1 and CDR2: DFQATT, SNEGSKA (reference sequence). The CDR3 DNA sequence: TGCAGTGCTCGATTGTCAACTCCCTACGAGCAGTACTTC. Residues: CSARLSTPYEQYF.

To note about this clonotype: A clone one base away is much larger, so this may be a read error. The V gene is TRBV4-2, the J gene TRBJ2-5, with D tentatively TRBD2 (8 bases). The germline gives CDR1 LGHNA, CDR2 YNFKEQ. Trimming took off 5 bases at V and 11 bases at J, with 24 bases between the two ends. CDR3 length: 15 amino acids. CDR3 DNA sequence: TGTGCCAGCAGCGAGGGGGCGGGGGGTTACAATGAGCAGTACTTC. Its translation: CASSEGAGGYNEQYF.

The rearrangement uses TRBV4-1 and TRBJ1-1; TRBD1 might be the D (5 bases). The V gene lost 3 bases and the J gene lost 5 bases, with 16 bases spanning the gap. Per the germline V gene, CDR1 is MGHRA and CDR2 is YSYEKL. This CDR3 contains 15 residues. In nucleotides, the CDR3 is TGCGCCAGCAGCCAGCAGGGAATTGAGTTGACTGAAGCTTTCTTT. Its protein product is CASSQQGIELTEAFF.

The rearrangement links TRBV20-1 to TRBJ1-2; D ambiguous. Germline loops: CDR1 DFQATT, CDR2 SNEGSKA (reference sequence). Trimming removed 0 bases from V and 0 bases from J, with 8 bases in between. The CDR3 has 14 residues. The CDR3 nucleotides are TGCAGTGCTAGAGATCTTGGCACTAACTATGGCTACACCTTC. Its translation: CSARDLGTNYGYTF.

In regard to this clonotype: A much larger clone lies one base from this, so it may be a read error. Here the CDR3 DNA reads TGTGCCAGCAAAAGGGACAGGGCCACCGGGGAGCTGTTTTTT. Translation gives CASKRDRATGELFF. The chain combines TRBV27 with TRBJ2-2; 9 bases are shared with TRBD1. Losses at the gene ends were 7 bases for V and 4 bases for J; bases not matched to a gene: 4. Germline V CDR1 and CDR2: MNHEY, SMNVEV (reference sequence). CDR3 size: 14 residues.

To note about this clonotype: Being one base from a much bigger clone, this may be a read error. The chain employs TRBV4-3 and TRBJ2-5; TRBD2 matches at 9 bases. The CDR3 is 17 residues long. The germline CDR1 and CDR2 sequences are LGHNA and YSLEER. CDR3 sequence reads: CASSQELVGLAQEAQYF. The CDR3 region has the DNA TGCGCCAGCAGCCAAGAATTGGTCGGACTAGCGCAAGAGGCCCAGTACTTC.

This clonotype was observed a few times. CDR3 sequence (DNA): TGTGCCAGCAGTGAAGTGGGGTTTCAGCCCCAGCATTTT. Its protein is CASSEVGFQPQHF. The chain uses TRBV2 and TRBJ1-5; D call uncertain. The germline gives CDR1 SNHLY, CDR2 FYNNEI. V was pared by 1 base and J by 6 bases, with 7 bases between. There are 13 residues in the CDR3.

This clonotype was detected ten times or more. The chain has TRBV7-3 and TRBJ2-1; 8 nucleotides agree with TRBD2. The V gene's germline CDR1 is SGHTA and CDR2 FQGTGA. This CDR3 comprises 15 residues. J lost 8 bases, V lost 5 bases, and 11 bases had no gene match. Here the CDR3 reads CASSPAGAQRYEQFF. In DNA form, the CDR3 reads TGTGCCAGCAGCCCAGCGGGGGCCCAGCGATATGAGCAGTTCTTC.

This clonotype was recorded at least ten times. The chain combines TRBV11-2 with TRBJ2-7; D remains unclear. This CDR3 comprises 15 residues. The V gene's germline CDR1 is SGHAT and CDR2 FQNNGV. V lost 2 bases and J lost 0, with 11 bases in between. The CDR3 is CASSLRLESSYEQYF. The CDR3 DNA is TGTGCCAGCAGCTTACGACTGGAGAGCTCCTACGAGCAGTACTTC. Filled out from reference TRBV11-2 and TRBJ2-7, the complete variable domain reads EAGVAQSPRYKIIEKRQSVAFWCNPISGHATLYWYQQILGQGPKLLIQFQNNGVVDDSQLPKDRFSAERLKGVDSTLKIQPAKLEDSAVYLCASSLRLESSYEQYFGPGTRLTVT.

Worth noting for this clonotype: A read error may produce the germline difference seen at one junction end. The chain recombines TRBV7-3 with TRBJ2-7, with D perhaps TRBD1 (6 bases). The CDR3 runs to 15 residues. Germline V gene data show CDR1 as SGHTA and CDR2 as FQGTGA. The CDR3 bases are TGTACCAGCAGCTTAGCTGGGGGCAAGGGCTACGAGCAGTACTTC. Its translation: CTSSLAGGKGYEQYF.

This clonotype was detected ten times or more. A much more abundant neighbour one base away suggests this may be a read error. The rearrangement joins TRBV10-3 to TRBJ2-5; 10 positions match TRBD1. CDR3 size: 15 residues. Germline CDR1 is ENHRY and CDR2 is SYGVKD. V shed 3 bases, J shed 5 bases, and the junction held 6 bases outside the gene matches. This chain's CDR3 is CAISDRDRGGETQYF. CDR3 DNA sequence: TGTGCCATCAGTGACCGGGACAGGGGAGGTGAGACCCAGTACTTC.

This clonotype was picked up many times. The gene calls are TRBV10-3 and TRBJ2-3; 13 bases fit TRBD2. CDR3 size: 16 residues. J was trimmed by 1 base and V by 6 bases; bases with no gene match: 4. The germline gives CDR1 ENHRY, CDR2 SYGVKD. CDR3 coding DNA: TGTGCCATCAGCCGGACTAGCGGGGGAGGCACAGATACGCAGTATTTT. This encodes CAISRTSGGGTDTQYF.